These T cell receptor beta chains were read from a single sample in a study of blood T cell repertoires in COVID-19. TCRdb's table, derived via immunoSEQ multiplex PCR, lists solely in-frame clones and lacks some. The profile shows fewer than 85,000 clones, around 90% of them singletons. The sample was peripheral blood. The receptors derive from a human donor in a cohort sampled during active COVID-19. Both conserved end residues are part of each CDR3. Each record gives: CDR3 protein, CDR3 DNA, D gene, V gene, J gene, clone size. D genes are given only for firm matches. A clone size is listed for some rows: how often the clone was seen (once, few, many), or a class if it is expanded.

cdr3_aa: CASSLDTAGGLINTQYF
cdr3_nt: TGCGCCAGCAGCTTAGATACGGCGGGGGGGTTGATAAATACGCAGTATTTT
d_call: TRBD2
v_call: TRBV5-1
j_call: TRBJ2-3
clone_size: -

cdr3_aa: CASSSSGLETQYF
cdr3_nt: TGTGCCAGCAGCTCTAGCGGGTTAGAGACCCAGTACTTC
d_call: TRBD2
v_call: TRBV11-3
j_call: TRBJ2-5
clone_size: few

cdr3_aa: CASSYRDRGEQYF
cdr3_nt: TGTGCCAGCAGTTATAGGGACAGGGGCGAGCAGTACTTC
d_call: TRBD1
v_call: TRBV6-2/TRBV6-3
j_call: TRBJ2-7
clone_size: -

cdr3_aa: CASSTGGTGKLFF
cdr3_nt: TGTGCCAGTAGCACGGGGGGGACTGGAAAACTGTTTTTT
d_call: -
v_call: TRBV19
j_call: TRBJ1-4
clone_size: -

cdr3_aa: CASSRPGTGEEYF
cdr3_nt: TGTGCCAGCAGTCGTCCCGGGACAGGGGAAGAGTATTTT
d_call: TRBD1
v_call: TRBV6-6
j_call: TRBJ2-3
clone_size: -

cdr3_aa: CAWSVRTSGGYEQYF
cdr3_nt: TGTGCCTGGAGTGTCCGGACTAGCGGAGGCTACGAGCAGTACTTC
d_call: TRBD2
v_call: TRBV30
j_call: TRBJ2-7
clone_size: -

cdr3_aa: CASSTGLGEQFF
cdr3_nt: TGTGCCAGCAGCACAGGGTTGGGGGAGCAGTTCTTC
d_call: -
v_call: TRBV27
j_call: TRBJ2-1
clone_size: once

cdr3_aa: CASSLVDRVTEAFF
cdr3_nt: TGTGCCAGCAGCTTAGTTGACAGGGTTACTGAAGCTTTCTTT
d_call: TRBD1
v_call: TRBV7-9
j_call: TRBJ1-1
clone_size: -

cdr3_aa: CASSPLEVEGTNEKLFF
cdr3_nt: TGTGCCAGCTCACCCTTGGAGGTGGAGGGAACTAATGAAAAACTGTTTTTT
d_call: -
v_call: TRBV18
j_call: TRBJ1-4
clone_size: -

cdr3_aa: CASSLVTVQPQHF
cdr3_nt: TGTGCCAGCAGTTTAGTAACGGTTCAGCCCCAGCATTTT
d_call: -
v_call: TRBV12-3/TRBV12-4
j_call: TRBJ1-5
clone_size: -

cdr3_aa: CASSLRSGGLIEQYF
cdr3_nt: TGTGCCAGCAGCTTGAGATCGGGAGGGTTAATCGAGCAGTACTTC
d_call: TRBD2
v_call: TRBV13
j_call: TRBJ2-7
clone_size: -

cdr3_aa: CTSSQGDTGRNYGYTF
cdr3_nt: TGCACCAGCAGCCAAGGGGACACGGGCCGAAACTATGGCTACACCTTC
d_call: -
v_call: TRBV1
j_call: TRBJ1-2
clone_size: once

cdr3_aa: CASSLMAGANVLTF
cdr3_nt: TGTGCCAGCAGTTTAATGGCCGGGGCCAACGTCCTGACTTTC
d_call: -
v_call: TRBV27
j_call: TRBJ2-6
clone_size: -

cdr3_aa: CASSLIQGALVF
cdr3_nt: TGTGCCAGCAGCCTAATACAGGGGGCTTTAGTCTTC
d_call: TRBD1
v_call: TRBV7-2
j_call: TRBJ2-1
clone_size: -

cdr3_aa: CASSLTDPMNTEAFF
cdr3_nt: TGTGCCAGCAGCTTAACAGACCCGATGAACACTGAAGCTTTCTTT
d_call: -
v_call: TRBV5-5
j_call: TRBJ1-1
clone_size: -

cdr3_aa: CASSRVLSGTGPKEQYF
cdr3_nt: TGTGCCAGCAGTCGCGTACTCTCCGGGACAGGTCCAAAGGAGCAGTACTTC
d_call: TRBD1
v_call: TRBV6-6
j_call: TRBJ2-7
clone_size: -

cdr3_aa: CASTRASSYNSPLHF
cdr3_nt: TGTGCCAGCACCAGGGCCAGCTCCTATAATTCACCCCTCCACTTT
d_call: -
v_call: TRBV2
j_call: TRBJ1-6
clone_size: -

cdr3_aa: CASSFSEPTGELFF
cdr3_nt: TGTGCCAGCAGTTTTTCAGAACCCACCGGGGAGCTGTTTTTT
d_call: -
v_call: TRBV28
j_call: TRBJ2-2
clone_size: -

cdr3_aa: CASSLGPGFEQYF
cdr3_nt: TGCGCCAGCAGCTTGGGGCCGGGTTTCGAGCAGTACTTC
d_call: -
v_call: TRBV5-1
j_call: TRBJ2-7
clone_size: -

cdr3_aa: CATLGLRRDCPWLQYF
cdr3_nt: TGTGCCACTCTAGGCTTGAGGCGGGACTGCCCCTGGTTGCAGTATTTT
d_call: -
v_call: TRBV15
j_call: TRBJ2-3
clone_size: -

cdr3_aa: CASSWIGGYEQYF
cdr3_nt: TGTGCCAGCAGTTGGATTGGCGGCTACGAGCAGTACTTC
d_call: -
v_call: TRBV12-3/TRBV12-4
j_call: TRBJ2-7
clone_size: few

cdr3_aa: CASTQTGPDTQYF
cdr3_nt: TGTGCCAGCACCCAGACAGGTCCAGATACGCAGTATTTT
d_call: -
v_call: TRBV11-2
j_call: TRBJ2-3
clone_size: few

cdr3_aa: CASSRTSGTTTGELFF
cdr3_nt: TGTGCCAGCAGTCGGACTAGCGGGACAACCACCGGGGAGCTGTTTTTT
d_call: TRBD2
v_call: TRBV7-9
j_call: TRBJ2-2
clone_size: once

cdr3_aa: CASSYSLAVYEQYF
cdr3_nt: TGTGCCAGCAGTTACTCTCTAGCGGTCTACGAGCAGTACTTC
d_call: TRBD2
v_call: TRBV6-2/TRBV6-3
j_call: TRBJ2-7
clone_size: -

cdr3_aa: CASSTSGGLLNTQYF
cdr3_nt: TGTGCCAGTAGTACTAGCGGGGGGCTCCTCAATACGCAGTATTTT
d_call: TRBD2
v_call: TRBV19
j_call: TRBJ2-3
clone_size: -

cdr3_aa: CASSFQGGGIGTDTQYF
cdr3_nt: TGCGCCAGCAGCTTCCAGGGGGGCGGCATTGGCACAGATACGCAGTATTTT
d_call: -
v_call: TRBV5-1
j_call: TRBJ2-3
clone_size: -

cdr3_aa: CASSLGWTDGEQYF
cdr3_nt: TGTGCCAGCAGCTTAGGTTGGACAGATGGCGAGCAGTACTTC
d_call: -
v_call: TRBV7-9
j_call: TRBJ2-7
clone_size: few

cdr3_aa: CASRTQGAWDTEAFF
cdr3_nt: TGTGCCAGTAGAACCCAGGGGGCTTGGGACACTGAAGCTTTCTTT
d_call: TRBD1
v_call: TRBV19
j_call: TRBJ1-1
clone_size: -

cdr3_aa: CASSRSDTGELFF
cdr3_nt: TGTGCCAGTAGTAGGAGCGACACCGGGGAGCTGTTTTTT
d_call: -
v_call: TRBV19
j_call: TRBJ2-2
clone_size: -

cdr3_aa: CSVSRARGTGELFF
cdr3_nt: TGCAGCGTTTCAAGGGCCCGGGGCACCGGGGAGCTGTTTTTT
d_call: -
v_call: TRBV29-1
j_call: TRBJ2-2
clone_size: -

cdr3_aa: CASSRTSGGYNEQFF
cdr3_nt: TGTGCCAGTAGTAGGACTAGCGGGGGTTACAATGAGCAGTTCTTC
d_call: TRBD2
v_call: TRBV19
j_call: TRBJ2-1
clone_size: few

cdr3_aa: CASSTRQGLSGNTIYF
cdr3_nt: TGTGCCAGTAGTACTCGACAGGGACTCTCTGGAAACACCATATATTTT
d_call: TRBD1
v_call: TRBV19
j_call: TRBJ1-3
clone_size: -

cdr3_aa: CASSQTGESTDTQYF
cdr3_nt: TGCGCCAGCAGCCAAACAGGGGAGTCTACAGATACGCAGTATTTT
d_call: TRBD1
v_call: TRBV4-3
j_call: TRBJ2-3
clone_size: once

cdr3_aa: CASSLRGSPLHF
cdr3_nt: TGTGCCAGCAGCTTGAGGGGATCACCCCTCCACTTT
d_call: -
v_call: TRBV5-4
j_call: TRBJ1-6
clone_size: few

cdr3_aa: CASSRTGVYEQYF
cdr3_nt: TGTGCCAGCTCACGCACAGGGGTCTACGAGCAGTACTTC
d_call: TRBD1
v_call: TRBV18
j_call: TRBJ2-7
clone_size: -

cdr3_aa: CASSGETSGQETQYF
cdr3_nt: TGTGCCAGCAGTGGGGAGACTAGCGGGCAAGAGACCCAGTACTTC
d_call: TRBD2
v_call: TRBV2
j_call: TRBJ2-5
clone_size: once

cdr3_aa: CATSDIQGAGETQYF
cdr3_nt: TGTGCCACCAGTGATATACAGGGGGCAGGGGAGACCCAGTACTTC
d_call: TRBD1
v_call: TRBV24-1
j_call: TRBJ2-5
clone_size: few

cdr3_aa: CASSPIGQGANEQYF
cdr3_nt: TGTGCCAGCTCACCAATTGGACAGGGGGCAAATGAGCAGTACTTC
d_call: TRBD1
v_call: TRBV18
j_call: TRBJ2-7
clone_size: -

cdr3_aa: CASRENPNYEQYF
cdr3_nt: TGCGCCAGCAGGGAGAATCCGAACTACGAGCAGTACTTC
d_call: -
v_call: TRBV5-1
j_call: TRBJ2-7
clone_size: -

cdr3_aa: CASSVTSGGASTNEQFF
cdr3_nt: TGTGCCAGCAGCGTAACTAGCGGGGGGGCTTCTACCAATGAGCAGTTCTTC
d_call: TRBD2
v_call: TRBV9
j_call: TRBJ2-1
clone_size: -

cdr3_aa: CASSQGGTGEGDTQYF
cdr3_nt: TGTGCCAGCAGCCAAGGTGGAACGGGGGAGGGAGATACGCAGTATTTT
d_call: TRBD2
v_call: TRBV4-2
j_call: TRBJ2-3
clone_size: -

cdr3_aa: CASSSLGQQNGYTF
cdr3_nt: TGTGCCAGCAGCTCCCTTGGACAGCAAAATGGCTACACCTTC
d_call: -
v_call: TRBV7-9
j_call: TRBJ1-2
clone_size: few